These T cell receptor beta chains were read from a single sample in a study of T cell responses to AZD1222 COVID-19 vaccine. Clones were read by immunoSEQ multiplex PCR, and TCRdb kept only the in-frame ones, dropping some. The sample carries about 150,000 clones, 75% to 95% recorded once. The source material was peripheral blood, sampled 28 days after the second AZD1222 dose. These receptors were taken from an adult who received the AZD1222 COVID-19 vaccine. Both conserved end residues are trimmed from each CDR3. The D gene is left open where the match is weak.

V gene,CDR3 length,D gene,CDR3 protein
TRBV27,12,-,ASSPLGGLYEAF
TRBV18,17,TRBD1,ASSPPVLRQGADTGELF
TRBV6-5,12,-,ASSYSTVNTEAF
TRBV19,13,TRBD1,ASTPRAGQGYEAF
TRBV14,12,-,ASSLTLGAYGYT
TRBV5-4,12,-,ASSLGRGRETQY
TRBV27,13,TRBD1,ASRQTGTGAYEQY
TRBV5-1,13,-,ASSLGQSANYGYT
TRBV4-1,12,-,ASSQWDSGETQY
TRBV6-6,12,-,ASSPEARGTEAF
TRBV3-1/TRBV3-2,10,-,ASSPGADGYT
TRBV6-6,12,-,ASSPPRGYNEQF
TRBV4-1,15,TRBD2,ASSQDRTRELYNEQF
TRBV4-2,11,-,ASSQEPDQPQH
TRBV19,12,-,ASSIPGTYNEQF
TRBV7-8,14,TRBD2,ASSSGGVAALYEQY
TRBV30,11,TRBD1,AWMMDRGTEAF
TRBV3-1/TRBV3-2,12,-,ASSQNPGGGGYT
TRBV19,13,-,ASSRPRDGNTEAF
TRBV3-1/TRBV3-2,14,-,ASSQRTALSTDTQY
TRBV27,15,TRBD1,ASSLRMGQGRNSPLH
TRBV12-3/TRBV12-4,11,-,ATEGQNTGELF
TRBV12-3/TRBV12-4,11,-,ASSFPGKQGYT
TRBV19,12,TRBD2,ASSLPLLAHEQF
TRBV14,12,-,ASSQDLLAYEQF
TRBV27,12,-,ASSFGGSNQPQH
TRBV2,14,TRBD1,ASSRQDRLWDEKLF
TRBV6-2/TRBV6-3,10,-,ASSYFDNEQF
TRBV7-8,14,TRBD2,ASMRREGFVHGELF
TRBV11-3,12,-,ASSLDPRYNEQF
TRBV5-1,11,TRBD1,ASSLGTGLEQY
TRBV5-8,13,-,ASSHPGQKNTEAF
TRBV7-6,13,TRBD2,ASSSRGAGAYEQY
TRBV3-1/TRBV3-2,13,-,ASSQVLWQSHEQY
TRBV25-1,14,-,ASSEFPTRNTGELF
TRBV5-1,13,TRBD2,ASSSGLESTDTQY
TRBV27,13,-,ASSLGVTNTGELF
TRBV30,9,-,AWSREYGYT
TRBV27,15,TRBD1,ASSSRPPGQGFYEQY
TRBV28,15,TRBD2,ASKGTSGSSSYNEQF
TRBV19,13,TRBD1,ASSISHRGSYEQY
TRBV10-3,12,-,AISGEGSNQPQH
TRBV20-1,13,-,SASNPGRNSYEQY
TRBV19,13,TRBD2,ASSNLAGGPVEQY
TRBV7-7,17,-,ASSPPLGYSAYSNQPQH
TRBV10-3,14,TRBD2,AISGTSGGFSYEQY
TRBV6-4,13,-,ASTARRESNQPQH
TRBV5-1,15,-,ASSLAPGTANTGELF
TRBV3-1/TRBV3-2,13,-,ASSQTGARDQPQH
TRBV3-1/TRBV3-2,14,-,ASSPGSGGTYNEQF
TRBV5-1,12,-,ASSLSQAYNEQF
TRBV6-2/TRBV6-3,15,-,ASSPRTPQWWQETQY
TRBV5-5,10,-,ASGGQYNEQF
TRBV14,11,-,ASSQVGNYGYT
TRBV20-1,9,-,SGGGRTEAF
TRBV5-5,12,TRBD1,ASSLEGAGEKLF
TRBV7-9,16,TRBD2,ASSRPSGRAGDTGELF
TRBV19,12,-,ASISPGLGTEAF
TRBV5-1,12,-,ASSLRYQYNEQF
TRBV5-4,14,TRBD2,ASSLTSGRYTGELF